A single sample is the source of the 8 T cell receptor beta chains below, sequenced in a study of blood T cell repertoires in COVID-19. The table came from immunoSEQ multiplex PCR; TCRdb's copy has only in-frame clones and leaves some out. The profile shows some 130,000 clones, approximately 86% of them singletons. The sample was peripheral blood. The receptors were sampled from a woman between 70 and 85 years old with COVID-19, enrolled during active disease.

V is TRBV15 and J is TRBJ2-2; TRBD1 matches 8 bases. This CDR3 is 14 amino acids long. Unmatched junction bases numbered 5, after V lost 9 bases and J lost 2 bases. CDR1 is LNHNV, CDR2 YYDKDF, per germline (reference sequence). The CDR3 sequence is CATTGQGNTGELFF. The CDR3 DNA is TGTGCCACAACTGGACAGGGTAACACCGGGGAGCTGTTTTTT.

This clone was observed a single time. The chain recombines TRBV2 with TRBJ1-1, with 9 positions matching TRBD1. The CDR3 runs to 13 residues. Germline V lookup: CDR1 SNHLY, CDR2 FYNNEI. V lost 5 bases and J lost 5; bases outside the gene matches: 3. CDR3 DNA: TGTGCCAGCAGTTATGACAGGGGGACTGAAGCTTTCTTT. Its translation: CASSYDRGTEAFF.

This sequence joins TRBV6-6 and TRBJ2-5, with TRBD2 matching 7 bases. The J segment lost 5 bases and the V segment lost 0 bases, leaving 9 bases of the junction unmatched. The CDR3 is 16 residues long. Germline assignment: CDR1 MNHNY and CDR2 SVGAGI (reference sequence). For the CDR3, the DNA is TGTGCCAGCAGTTACTCCGGGTCGCGGGGAGGGGAGACCCAGTACTTC. Translated: CASSYSGSRGGETQYF.

The chain couples TRBV5-1 to TRBJ1-1; D call uncertain. Trimming removed 3 bases at V and 1 base at J, with 10 bases between. The CDR3 sequence is 14 residues long. The V gene's germline CDR1 is SGHRS and CDR2 YFSETQ. The CDR3 DNA follows: TGCGCCAGCAGCTCGTCGACGGGGAACACTGAAGCTTTCTTT. Residues: CASSSSTGNTEAFF. Drawing the rest from reference TRBV5-1 and TRBJ1-1, the complete variable domain is KAGVTQTPRYLIKTRGQQVTLSCSPISGHRSVSWYQQTPGQGLQFLFEYFSETQRNKGNFPGRFSGRQFSNSRSEMNVSTLELGDSALYLCASSSSTGNTEAFFGQGTRLTVV.

The J gene is TRBJ2-2, the V gene TRBV27; the match to TRBD2 covers 7 bases. The CDR3 length is 14 residues. Germline V gene lookup returns CDR1 MNHEY and CDR2 SMNVEV (reference sequence). The V segment lost 3 bases and the J segment 6 bases; nucleotides outside the gene matches: 4. In DNA form, the CDR3 reads TGTGCCAGCAGTTTGAGCGCGGGGGCCGGGGAGCTGTTTTTT. As protein: CASSLSAGAGELFF.

This clone was observed a few times. DNA of the CDR3: TGCGCCAGCAGCTTGGCGGGGAAGGATAATTCACCCCTCCACTTT. Translated, it gives CASSLAGKDNSPLHF. V and J are TRBV5-1 and TRBJ1-6; D gene unclear. This CDR3 is 15 amino acids long. CDR1 is SGHRS and CDR2 is YFSETQ in the germline V gene. Trimming left V 0 bases short and J 5 bases short, with 9 bases between. The variable domain in full, with the rest retrieved from reference TRBV5-1 and TRBJ1-6, is KAGVTQTPRYLIKTRGQQVTLSCSPISGHRSVSWYQQTPGQGLQFLFEYFSETQRNKGNFPGRFSGRQFSNSRSEMNVSTLELGDSALYLCASSLAGKDNSPLHFGNGTRLTVT.

The V call is TRBV5-1, the J call TRBJ1-4; D possibly corresponds to TRBD1 (5 bases). The CDR3 spans 18 residues. Germline CDR1 SGHRS, CDR2 YFSETQ. V was clipped by 4 bases and J by 1 base, with 20 bases between them. The CDR3 coding sequence is TGCGCCAGCAGCGGGGGTTTGGCGGGGATTGGAACTAATGAAAAACTGTTTTTT. It encodes CASSGGLAGIGTNEKLFF.

This clone was recorded only once. The chain employs TRBV24-1 and TRBJ1-2; 7 bases fit TRBD1. This CDR3 is built from 15 residues. Trimming removed 4 bases from V and 1 base from J; junction bases left unmatched: 5. The V gene's germline CDR1 is KGHDR and CDR2 SFDVKD. The CDR3 nucleotides are TGTGCCACCAGTGACCCGGGACAGCGTAACTATGGCTACACCTTC. Encoded protein: CATSDPGQRNYGYTF.